This T cell receptor (beta chain) was identified during a study of beta chain features in type 1 diabetes. The germline V gene has CDR1 LNHDA and CDR2 SQIVND (reference sequence). V dropped 5 bases and J dropped 5; count of bases not matched to a gene: 5. The CDR3 has 15 residues. This clone was seen more than once but under ten times. The sample holds other DNA sequences that translate to the same CDR3. TCRB transcripts that were expressed got sequenced, as all of the isolated RNA had been reverse transcribed. Assay used: immunoSEQ multiplex PCR; TCRdb lists only in-frame clones, some missing. The table shows about 620,000 clones, with roughly 16% occurring only once.

The rearrangement uses TRBV19 and TRBJ2-2; TRBD1 agrees at 10 bases. Sequenced input: naive CD4+ T cells from blood. This TCR was recovered from a man aged 18 to 30 in good health. CDR3 loop: CASSAPGQGTGELFF. DNA for the CDR3: TGTGCCAGTAGTGCACCGGGACAGGGGACCGGGGAGCTGTTTTTT.